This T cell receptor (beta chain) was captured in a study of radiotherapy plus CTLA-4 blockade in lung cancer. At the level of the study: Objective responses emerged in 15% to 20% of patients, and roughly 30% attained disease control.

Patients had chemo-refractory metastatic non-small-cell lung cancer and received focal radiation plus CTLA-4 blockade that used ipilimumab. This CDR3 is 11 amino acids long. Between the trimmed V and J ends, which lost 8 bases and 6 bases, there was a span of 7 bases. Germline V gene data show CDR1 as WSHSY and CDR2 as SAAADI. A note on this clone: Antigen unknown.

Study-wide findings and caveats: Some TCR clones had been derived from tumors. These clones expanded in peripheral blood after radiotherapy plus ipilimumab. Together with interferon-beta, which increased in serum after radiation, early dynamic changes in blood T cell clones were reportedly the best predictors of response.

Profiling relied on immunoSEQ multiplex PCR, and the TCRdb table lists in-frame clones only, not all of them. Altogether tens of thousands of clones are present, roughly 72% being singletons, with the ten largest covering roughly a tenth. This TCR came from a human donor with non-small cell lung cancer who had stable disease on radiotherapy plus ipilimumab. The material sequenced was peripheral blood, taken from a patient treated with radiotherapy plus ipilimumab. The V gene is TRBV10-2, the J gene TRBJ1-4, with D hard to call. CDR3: CASLTDEKLFF. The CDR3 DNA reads TGCGCCAGCCTCACGGATGAAAAACTGTTTTTT.